The rows below give T cell receptor beta chains drawn from one sample of a study of CD8 T cells in ankylosing spondylitis. TCRdb re-called the 5' RACE reads with MiXCR, one entry per CDR3 protein. Among roughly 280,000 distinct CDR3 sequences, around 19% were seen once, and the ten largest hold less than 9%. Sequenced sample: blood, either unsorted or a sorted T cell fraction (not recorded which). These receptors were collected from a male donor with ankylosing spondylitis or in good health (not recorded which). CDR3s include the opening cysteine and the closing phenylalanine or tryptophan. D genes are given only for firm matches. Where a row states a size, it is once, few, many or the class of an expanded clone; other rows omit it.

DNA | CDR3 | V | size | D | J
TGTGCCAGCAGCCAAGGCCTAGCGCAGAACACCGGGGAGCTGTTTTTT | CASSQGLAQNTGELFF | TRBV3-1 | few | . | TRBJ2-2
TGTGCCAGCAGTTACCAACCCGGGACAACTAACTATGGCTACACCTTC | CASSYQPGTTNYGYTF | TRBV12-3/TRBV12-4 | . | . | TRBJ1-2
TGTGCCAGCAGTCGTCGACAGGGGTACAATGAGCAGTTCTTC | CASSRRQGYNEQFF | TRBV12-3/TRBV12-4 | few | TRBD1 | TRBJ2-1
TGTGCCAGCAGTTTGTTCGGGTACAAAAACATTCAGTACTTC | CASSLFGYKNIQYF | TRBV28 | few | . | TRBJ2-4
TGTGCCAGCAGCCCGGGACGGTTCCAAGAGACCCAGTACTTC | CASSPGRFQETQYF | TRBV7-8 | few | . | TRBJ2-5
TGTGCCAGCAGTTATTCGACGCAGACCGCTTCCTACAATGAGCAGTTCTTC | CASSYSTQTASYNEQFF | TRBV6-9 | . | . | TRBJ2-1
TGTGCCAGCAGCTTAAACCCGGACAGGGTCTATGAGCAGTTCTTC | CASSLNPDRVYEQFF | TRBV7-2 | . | TRBD1 | TRBJ2-1
TGCAGTGCGGACAGTTTGAACACTGAAGCTTTCTTT | CSADSLNTEAFF | TRBV20-1 | few | . | TRBJ1-1
TGCAGTGCTAGGCGGGACAGCGTACCCAATTCACCCCTCCACTTT | CSARRDSVPNSPLHF | TRBV20-1 | . | TRBD1 | TRBJ1-6
TGTGCCAGCAGCCCCGACCCAGGGACAGGGAGGTTCTTC | CASSPDPGTGRFF | TRBV3-1 | . | TRBD1 | TRBJ2-1
TGCAGTGCTACAAGACAGGGCGAAAGTACGCAGTATTTT | CSATRQGESTQYF | TRBV20-1 | many | TRBD1 | TRBJ2-3
TGTGCCAGCAGTACGGCCGTGGGGACAGATACCCTTTTT | CASSTAVGTDTLF | TRBV27 | many | TRBD1 | TRBJ2-3
TGCAGTGCTGGGGGGACAGGACCCACTGAAGCTTTCTTT | CSAGGTGPTEAFF | TRBV20-1 | . | TRBD1 | TRBJ1-1